The 3 T cell receptor beta chains below all came from one sample that was sequenced in a study of graft-versus-host responses after intestinal transplantation. Using immunoSEQ multiplex PCR, the repertoire was profiled, and TCRdb retains in-frame clones only, with some absent. The sample shows around 30,000 clones, nearly 90% of them seen only once. This material consisted of PBMCs, taken around 460 days after intestinal transplantation. The receptors come from a human patient who received an intestinal transplant, so some T cells may come from the graft donor.

This chain joins TRBV4-1 and TRBJ2-5; 7 bases map to TRBD1. There are 15 residues in the CDR3. Germline CDR1 and CDR2: MGHRA and YSYEKL. V lost 0 bases and J lost 5; bases outside the gene matches: 6. CDR3 nucleotides: TGCGCCAGCAGCCAAGAAGGGGGCCCGTGGGAGACCCAGTACTTC. Translation: CASSQEGGPWETQYF.

The chain combines TRBV4-3 with TRBJ2-1; tentatively, D is TRBD2 (6 bases). The CDR3 is made up of 18 amino acids. The germline V gene has CDR1 LGHNA and CDR2 YSLEER. Trimming took off 3 bases at V and 2 bases at J, with 20 bases between the two ends. The CDR3 DNA reads as TGCGCCAGCAGCCAGGCTTTAGGACGGGCGGGAACCTACAATGAGCAGTTCTTC. Its translation: CASSQALGRAGTYNEQFF.

The V gene is TRBV4-3, the J gene TRBJ1-2, with D uncertain. Germline V gives CDR1 LGHNA, CDR2 YSLEER. The CDR3 runs to 13 residues. The V end lost 0 bases, the J end lost 4 bases, and 6 bases lay between the germline ends. The CDR3 region has the DNA TGCGCCAGCAGCCAAGATCGCGGCTATGGCTACACCTTC. This sequence encodes CASSQDRGYGYTF.